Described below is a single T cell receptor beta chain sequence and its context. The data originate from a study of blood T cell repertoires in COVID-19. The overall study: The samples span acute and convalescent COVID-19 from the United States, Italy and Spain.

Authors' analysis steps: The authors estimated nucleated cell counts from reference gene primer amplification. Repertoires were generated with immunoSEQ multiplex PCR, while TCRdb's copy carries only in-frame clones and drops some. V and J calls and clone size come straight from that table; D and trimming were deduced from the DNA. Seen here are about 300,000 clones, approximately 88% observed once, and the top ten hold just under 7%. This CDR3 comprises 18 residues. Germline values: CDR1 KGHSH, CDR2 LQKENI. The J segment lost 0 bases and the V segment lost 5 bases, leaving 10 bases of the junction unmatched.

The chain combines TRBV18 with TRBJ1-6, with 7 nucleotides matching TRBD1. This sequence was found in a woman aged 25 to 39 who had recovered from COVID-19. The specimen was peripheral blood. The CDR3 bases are TGTGCCAGCTCAAACATCAGGGGGAAGAGCTCCTATAATTCACCCCTCCACTTT. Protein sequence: CASSNIRGKSSYNSPLHF. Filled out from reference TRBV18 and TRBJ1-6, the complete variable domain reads NAGVMQNPRHLVRRRGQEARLRCSPMKGHSHVYWYRQLPEEGLKFMVYLQKENIIDESGMPKERFSAEFPKEGPSILRIQQVVRGDSAAYFCASSNIRGKSSYNSPLHFGNGTRLTVT.